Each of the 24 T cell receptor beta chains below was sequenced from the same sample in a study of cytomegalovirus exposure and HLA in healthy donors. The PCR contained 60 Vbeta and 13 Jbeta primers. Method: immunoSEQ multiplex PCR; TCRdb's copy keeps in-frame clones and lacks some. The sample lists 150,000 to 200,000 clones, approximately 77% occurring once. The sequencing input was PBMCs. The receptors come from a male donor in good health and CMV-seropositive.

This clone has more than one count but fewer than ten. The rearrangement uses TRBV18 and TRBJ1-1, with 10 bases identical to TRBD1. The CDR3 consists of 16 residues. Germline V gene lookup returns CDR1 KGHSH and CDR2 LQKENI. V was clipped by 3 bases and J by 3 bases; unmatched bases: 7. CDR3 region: CASSPRDRGIYTEAFF. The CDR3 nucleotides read TGTGCCAGCTCACCCAGGGACAGGGGAATATACACTGAAGCTTTCTTT.

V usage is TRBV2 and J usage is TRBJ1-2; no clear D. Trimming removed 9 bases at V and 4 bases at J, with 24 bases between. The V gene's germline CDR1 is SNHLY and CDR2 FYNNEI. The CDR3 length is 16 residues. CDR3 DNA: TGTGCCAGATTTTTTGAGGGTCACCCCACGGGCTATGGCTACACCTTC. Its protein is CARFFEGHPTGYGYTF.

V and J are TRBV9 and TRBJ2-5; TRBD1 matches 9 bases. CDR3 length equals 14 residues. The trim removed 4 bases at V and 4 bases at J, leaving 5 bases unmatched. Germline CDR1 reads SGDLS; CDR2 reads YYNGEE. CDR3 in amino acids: CASSIGQGIETQYF. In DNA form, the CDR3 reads TGTGCCAGCAGCATTGGACAGGGGATAGAGACCCAGTACTTC.

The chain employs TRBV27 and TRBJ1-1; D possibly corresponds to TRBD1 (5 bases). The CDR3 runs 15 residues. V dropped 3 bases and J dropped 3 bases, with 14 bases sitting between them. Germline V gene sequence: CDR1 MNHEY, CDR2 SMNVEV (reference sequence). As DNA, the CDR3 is TGTGCCAGCAGTTTGACAGCCAGCGCGGACACTGAAGCTTTCTTT. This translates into CASSLTASADTEAFF.

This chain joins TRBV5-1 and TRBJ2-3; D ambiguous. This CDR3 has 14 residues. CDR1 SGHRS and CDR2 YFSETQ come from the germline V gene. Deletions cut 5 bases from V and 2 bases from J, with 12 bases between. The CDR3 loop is CASRFGPNTDTQYF. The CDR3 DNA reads TGCGCCAGCAGATTCGGTCCTAACACAGATACGCAGTATTTT.

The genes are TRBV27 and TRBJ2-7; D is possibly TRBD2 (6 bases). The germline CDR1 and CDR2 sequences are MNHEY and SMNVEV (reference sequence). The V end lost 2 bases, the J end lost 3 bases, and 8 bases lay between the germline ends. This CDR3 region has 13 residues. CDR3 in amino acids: CASSLPGGYEQYF. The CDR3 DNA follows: TGTGCCAGCAGTTTACCCGGGGGCTACGAGCAGTACTTC.

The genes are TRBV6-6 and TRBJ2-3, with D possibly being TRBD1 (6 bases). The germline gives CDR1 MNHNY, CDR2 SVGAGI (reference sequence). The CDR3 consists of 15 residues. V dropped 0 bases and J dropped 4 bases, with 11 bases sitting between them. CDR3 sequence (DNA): TGTGCCAGCAGTTACTCTGACAGGTTTTCAGATACGCAGTATTTT. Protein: CASSYSDRFSDTQYF.

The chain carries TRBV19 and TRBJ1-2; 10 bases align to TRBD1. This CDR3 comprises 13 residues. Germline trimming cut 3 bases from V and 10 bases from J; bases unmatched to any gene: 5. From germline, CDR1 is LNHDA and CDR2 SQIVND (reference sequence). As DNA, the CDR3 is TGTGCCAGTAGTATGACAGGGGGCTTGGACTACACCTTC. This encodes CASSMTGGLDYTF.

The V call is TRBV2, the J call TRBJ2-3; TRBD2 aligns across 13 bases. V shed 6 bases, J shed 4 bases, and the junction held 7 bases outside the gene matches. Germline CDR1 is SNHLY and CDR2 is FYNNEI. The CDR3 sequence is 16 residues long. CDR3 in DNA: TGTGCCAGCAGCGCCGGACTAGCGGGGGCCGCAGATACGCAGTATTTT. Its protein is CASSAGLAGAADTQYF.

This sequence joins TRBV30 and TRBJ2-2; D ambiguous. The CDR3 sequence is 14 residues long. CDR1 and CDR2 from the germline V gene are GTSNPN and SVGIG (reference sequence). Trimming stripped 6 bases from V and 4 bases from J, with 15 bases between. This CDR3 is CACEKSAGTGELFF. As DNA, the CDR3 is TGTGCCTGCGAGAAGAGCGCTGGCACCGGGGAGCTGTTTTTT.

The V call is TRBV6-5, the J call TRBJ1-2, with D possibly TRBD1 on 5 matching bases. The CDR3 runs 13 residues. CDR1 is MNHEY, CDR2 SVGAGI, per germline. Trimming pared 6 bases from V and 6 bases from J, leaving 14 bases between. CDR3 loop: CASSPYDRDGYTF. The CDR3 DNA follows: TGTGCCAGCAGCCCCTACGACAGAGATGGCTACACCTTC.

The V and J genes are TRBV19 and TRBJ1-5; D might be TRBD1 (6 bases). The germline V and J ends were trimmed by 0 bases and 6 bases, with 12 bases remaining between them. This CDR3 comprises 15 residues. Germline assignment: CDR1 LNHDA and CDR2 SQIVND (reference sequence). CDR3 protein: CASSIERGMVQPQHF. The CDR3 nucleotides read TGTGCCAGTAGTATAGAAAGGGGGATGGTTCAGCCCCAGCATTTT.

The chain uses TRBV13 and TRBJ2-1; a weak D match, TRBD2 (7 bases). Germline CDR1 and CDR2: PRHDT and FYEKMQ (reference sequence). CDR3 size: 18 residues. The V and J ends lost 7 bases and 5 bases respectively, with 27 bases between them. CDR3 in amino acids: CASTLRGGWGGADNEQFF. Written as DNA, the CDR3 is TGTGCCAGCACCCTCAGAGGGGGTTGGGGGGGCGCAGACAATGAGCAGTTCTTC.

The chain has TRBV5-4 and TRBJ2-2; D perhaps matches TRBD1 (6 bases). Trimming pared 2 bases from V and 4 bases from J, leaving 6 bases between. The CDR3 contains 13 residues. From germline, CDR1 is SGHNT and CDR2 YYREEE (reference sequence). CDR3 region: CASSFRGTGELFF. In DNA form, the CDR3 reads TGTGCCAGCAGCTTCAGGGGCACCGGGGAGCTGTTTTTT.

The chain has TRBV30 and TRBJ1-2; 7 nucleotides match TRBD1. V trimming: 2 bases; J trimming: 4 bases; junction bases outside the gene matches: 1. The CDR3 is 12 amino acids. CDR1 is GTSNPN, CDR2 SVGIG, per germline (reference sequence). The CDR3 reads CAWSTGAYGYTF. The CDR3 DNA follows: TGTGCCTGGAGTACAGGGGCCTATGGCTACACCTTC.

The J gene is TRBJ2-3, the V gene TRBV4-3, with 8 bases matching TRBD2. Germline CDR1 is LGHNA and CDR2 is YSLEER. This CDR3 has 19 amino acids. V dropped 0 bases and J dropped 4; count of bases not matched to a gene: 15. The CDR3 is CASSQDVGSGVGGADTQYF. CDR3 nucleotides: TGCGCCAGCAGCCAAGATGTGGGTAGCGGGGTCGGTGGAGCAGATACGCAGTATTTT.

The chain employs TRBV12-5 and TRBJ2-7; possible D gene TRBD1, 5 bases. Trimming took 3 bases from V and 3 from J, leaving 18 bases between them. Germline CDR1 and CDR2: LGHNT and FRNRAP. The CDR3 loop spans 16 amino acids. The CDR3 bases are TGTGCTAGTGGTTTCACAGGCCCCGCCGCCTACTACGAGCAGTACTTC. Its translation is CASGFTGPAAYYEQYF. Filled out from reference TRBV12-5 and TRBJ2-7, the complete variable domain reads DARVTQTPRHKVTEMGQEVTMRCQPILGHNTVFWYRQTMMQGLELLAYFRNRAPLDDSGMPKDRFSAEMPDATLATLKIQPSEPRDSAVYFCASGFTGPAAYYEQYFGPGTRLTVT.

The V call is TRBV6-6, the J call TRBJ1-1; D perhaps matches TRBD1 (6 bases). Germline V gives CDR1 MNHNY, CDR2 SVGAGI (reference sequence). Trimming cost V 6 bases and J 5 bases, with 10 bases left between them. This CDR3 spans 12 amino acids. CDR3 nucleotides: TGTGCCAGCAGGCCACAGGGAACTGAAGCTTTCTTT. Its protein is CASRPQGTEAFF.

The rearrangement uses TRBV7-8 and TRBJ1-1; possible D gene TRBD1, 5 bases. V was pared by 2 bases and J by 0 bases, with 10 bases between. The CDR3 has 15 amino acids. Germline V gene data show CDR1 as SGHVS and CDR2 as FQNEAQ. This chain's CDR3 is CASSLSTGVNTEAFF. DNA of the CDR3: TGTGCCAGCAGCTTATCTACGGGGGTGAACACTGAAGCTTTCTTT.

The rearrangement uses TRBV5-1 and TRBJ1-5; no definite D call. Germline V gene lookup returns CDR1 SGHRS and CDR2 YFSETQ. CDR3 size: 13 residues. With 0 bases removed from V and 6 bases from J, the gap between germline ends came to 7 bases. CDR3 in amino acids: CASSLAVGQPQHF. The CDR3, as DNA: TGCGCCAGCAGCTTGGCCGTCGGTCAGCCCCAGCATTTT.

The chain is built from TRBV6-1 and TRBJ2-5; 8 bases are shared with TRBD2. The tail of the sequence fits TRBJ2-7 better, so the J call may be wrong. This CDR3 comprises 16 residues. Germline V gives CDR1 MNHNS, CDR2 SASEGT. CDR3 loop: CASSEVPGLDRYEQYF. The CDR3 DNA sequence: TGTGCCAGCAGTGAAGTCCCGGGACTAGACCGCTACGAGCAGTACTTC.

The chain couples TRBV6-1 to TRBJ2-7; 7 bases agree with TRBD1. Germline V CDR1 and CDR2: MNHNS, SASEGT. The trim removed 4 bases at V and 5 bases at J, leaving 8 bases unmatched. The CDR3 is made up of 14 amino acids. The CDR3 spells CASSVHRGVDEQYF. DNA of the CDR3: TGTGCCAGCAGTGTCCACAGGGGAGTGGACGAGCAGTACTTC.

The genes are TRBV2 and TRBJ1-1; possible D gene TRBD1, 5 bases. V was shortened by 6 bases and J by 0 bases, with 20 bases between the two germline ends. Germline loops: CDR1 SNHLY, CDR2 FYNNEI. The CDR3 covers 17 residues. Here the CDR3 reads CASSRDRGGGMNTEAFF. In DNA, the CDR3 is TGTGCCAGCAGCCGCGACCGGGGCGGGGGAATGAACACTGAAGCTTTCTTT.

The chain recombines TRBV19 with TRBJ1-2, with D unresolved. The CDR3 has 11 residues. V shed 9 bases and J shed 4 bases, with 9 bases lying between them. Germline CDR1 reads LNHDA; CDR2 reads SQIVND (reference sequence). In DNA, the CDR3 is TGTGCCAGCGGGAAGTCCTATGGCTACACCTTC. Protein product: CASGKSYGYTF.